The next 19 T cell receptor delta chains were all read from a single sample in a study of gamma-delta chains in newborns, infants, children. TCRdb processed the reads again with the CATT caller. The repertoire consists of about 2,500 delta-chain clones, with 1% to 1.4% occurring once and the leading ten covering roughly a quarter. Source material: blood. All receptors come from a child who was a newborn, infant or young child, either healthy, febrile or measles-vaccinated (not recorded which).

A note on this clone: The protein TCRdb gives is from a much larger clone and does not agree with this DNA's translation at residue 4, likely a read error; the protein shown here comes from the DNA. V is TRDV2 and J is TRDJ1, with TRDD3 matching 13 bases. The J segment lost 0 bases and the V segment lost 5 bases, leaving 8 bases of the junction unmatched. This CDR3 has 17 amino acids. Per the germline V gene, CDR1 is GEAIGNYY and CDR2 is EKD. In nucleotides, the CDR3 is TGTGCCTGTGTCATACTGGGGGATACGCGAAACACCGATAAACTCATCTTT. As protein: CACVILGDTRNTDKLIF.

Points on this clone: Since a far larger clone is one base different, this is likely a read error. The V gene is TRDV1, the J gene TRDJ1; possible D gene TRDD2, 8 bases. Germline loops: CDR1 TSWWSYY, CDR2 QGS. V lost 0 bases and J 0 bases, leaving 32 bases between the germline ends. The length of the CDR3 is 23 residues. CDR3 residues: CALGELVPGLPKGLGAYTDKLIF. As DNA, the CDR3 is TGTGCTCTTGGGGAACTAGTTCCCGGCCTTCCTAAGGGGCTGGGGGCGTACACCGATAAACTCATCTTT.

On this clone: TCRdb's entry gives the protein of a much larger clone, which mismatches this DNA's translation at residue 3, likely from a read error; the protein reported here is translated from the DNA. The chain uses TRDV2 and TRDJ1, with TRDD3 matching 8 bases. The CDR3 length is 16 residues. CDR1 is GEAIGNYY and CDR2 is EKD in the germline V gene. The CDR3, as DNA: TGTGCCCGTGACACCGTTGGGGGATCCTTAACCGATAAACTCATCTTT. As protein: CARDTVGGSLTDKLIF.

In regard to this clone: The protein TCRdb lists belongs to a much larger clone and differs from this DNA's translation at residue 14, which points to a read error; the protein shown is made from the DNA. The chain recombines TRDV2 with TRDJ3, with 12 bases that match TRDD3. The length of the CDR3 is 20 residues. Germline CDR1 GEAIGNYY, CDR2 EKD. The CDR3 reads CACDTVLGDTRSWNTRQMFF. The CDR3 DNA sequence: TGTGCCTGTGACACCGTACTGGGGGATACCCGCTCCTGGAACACCCGACAGATGTTTTTC.

A word on this clone: At one of its ends the junction is not consistent with the germline gene, which may arise from a read error. The rearrangement links TRDV2 to TRDJ2; possibly TRDD3 for D (6 bases). From germline, CDR1 is GEAIGNYY and CDR2 EKD. The CDR3 consists of 14 residues. The CDR3 region is CACGTWGKTAQLFF. The CDR3, as DNA: TGTGCCTGTGGCACCTGGGGAAAGACAGCACAACTCTTCTTT.

On this clone itself: Since a far larger clone is one base different, this is likely a read error. V is TRDV2 and J is TRDJ2, with D tentatively TRDD3 (6 bases). Germline V gene lookup returns CDR1 GEAIGNYY and CDR2 EKD. Trimming took 2 bases from V and 2 from J, leaving 14 bases between them. The CDR3 loop spans 16 amino acids. In DNA form, the CDR3 reads TGTGCCTGTGACAAACCGGGGGAAGAATTGACAGCACAACTCTTCTTT. It translates to CACDKPGEELTAQLFF.

This clone showed up just a few times. The amino acid sequence in TCRdb belongs to a much larger clone and departs from this DNA's translation at residue 4, likely a sequencing read error; the sequence shown is translated from the DNA. The V gene is TRDV2, the J gene TRDJ3, with 8 bases that match TRDD3. The V and J ends lost 4 bases and 0 bases, in that order; junction bases with no gene match: 13. Germline loops: CDR1 GEAIGNYY, CDR2 EKD. This CDR3 is 20 amino acids long. The CDR3 DNA is TGTGCCTGTGAAACAATGTACTGGGGGGCAAGCTCCTGGGACACCCGACAGATGTTTTTC. The encoded protein is CACETMYWGASSWDTRQMFF.

Turning to this clone: At one boundary the junction diverges from the germline segment, which might be a read error. The rearrangement joins TRDV2 to TRDJ1, with D possibly being TRDD3 (6 bases). From germline, CDR1 is GEAIGNYY and CDR2 EKD. The CDR3 is 18 residues long. The CDR3 protein is CACDALENGWGLTDKPIF. CDR3 bases: TGTGCCTGTGACGCCCTAGAGAACGGCTGGGGCCTCACCGATAAACCCATCTTT.

In the case of this clone: The translation of this DNA and the TCRdb protein of a much larger clone differ at residue 13, probably owing to a read error; the protein shown here is translated from the DNA. The CDR3 DNA reads as TGTGCCTGTGACACCATGGGATCCTGGGACACCCGACGGATGTTTTTC. This gives the protein CACDTMGSWDTRRMFF. This chain links TRDV2 with TRDJ3, with a possible D match to TRDD3 (5 bases). Germline V lookup: CDR1 GEAIGNYY, CDR2 EKD. This CDR3 is 16 amino acids long.

This clone was detected only a few times. The protein given by TCRdb reflects a much larger clone and differs at residue 3 from this DNA's translation, likely from a read error; the protein shown is the DNA's translation. This chain uses TRDV1 with TRDJ2, with D perhaps matching TRDD2 (9 bases). This CDR3 region has 20 residues. Germline values: CDR1 TSWWSYY, CDR2 QGS. In nucleotides, the CDR3 is TGTGCTCATGGGGGAGCCTTCCTACTGGGGGTCAACTTTTTGACAGCACAACTCTTCTTT. Its translation: CAHGGAFLLGVNFLTAQLFF.

This clone occurred a few times. TCRdb's entry gives the protein of a much larger clone, which mismatches this DNA's translation at residue 9, likely from a read error; the protein reported here is translated from the DNA. This rearrangement joins TRDV2 to TRDJ1, with 11 nucleotides matching TRDD3. Trimming cost V 3 bases and J 8 bases; bases outside gene matches: 7. Germline lookup yields CDR1 GEAIGNYY and CDR2 EKD. This CDR3 region has 14 residues. This CDR3 is CACDVLGDNNKLIF. CDR3 DNA: TGTGCCTGTGACGTACTGGGGGATAATAACAAACTCATCTTT.

This clone came up a few times. In DNA, the CDR3 is TGTGCCTGTGGCCTCACTGGGGGATACGGGACCTCCTGGGACACCCGACAGATGTTTTTC. Its protein product is CACGLTGGYGTSWDTRQMFF. This sequence joins TRDV2 and TRDJ3, with 13 nucleotides matching TRDD3. This CDR3 region has 20 residues. V lost 5 bases and J lost 0; bases outside the gene matches: 9. Per the germline V gene, CDR1 is GEAIGNYY and CDR2 is EKD.

There are a few counts of this clone. TCRdb's listed protein matches a much larger clone and diverges from this DNA's translation at residue 9, likely through a read error; the protein shown comes from the DNA. The chain links TRDV2 to TRDJ1; the match to TRDD3 covers 7 bases. Germline V gives CDR1 GEAIGNYY, CDR2 EKD. The trim removed 0 bases at V and 6 bases at J, leaving 18 bases unmatched. The CDR3 is 18 residues long. The CDR3 region has the DNA TGTGCCTGTGACACCGTTACTGGGGAATACGCCCTAGAAAATAAACTCATCTTT. It encodes CACDTVTGEYALENKLIF.

This clone was observed a handful of times. This DNA's translation differs at residues 9 and 10 from TCRdb's protein, which comes from a much larger clone; a read error is likely, and the protein shown is translated from the DNA. CDR3 bases: TGTGCCTGTGACACCGTCGGGGGATCCAGGGACACCCGACAGATGTTTTTC. Translated: CACDTVGGSRDTRQMFF. The J gene is TRDJ3, the V gene TRDV2; 7 bases are a match to TRDD3. From germline, CDR1 is GEAIGNYY and CDR2 EKD. The V segment lost 0 bases and the J segment 5 bases; nucleotides outside the gene matches: 6. The CDR3 totals 17 residues.

This clone is deemed large. This sample also contains other DNA sequences that code for the same CDR3. The gene calls are TRDV2 and TRDJ3; 7 bases match TRDD3. After removal of 0 bases from V and 0 bases from J, the junction contained 4 bases not matched to a gene. The CDR3 contains 18 residues. Germline assignment: CDR1 GEAIGNYY and CDR2 EKD. The CDR3 reads CACDTVLGSSWDTRQMFF. As DNA, the CDR3 is TGTGCCTGTGACACCGTACTGGGGAGCTCCTGGGACACCCGACAGATGTTTTTC.

As regards this clone: This DNA translates differently at residue 12 from the TCRdb protein, which is that of a much larger clone; a read error is likely, and the protein shown is the DNA's own translation. The chain links TRDV2 to TRDJ1; TRDD3 matches at 7 bases. There are 14 residues in the CDR3. CDR1 and CDR2 (germline): GEAIGNYY, EKD. CDR3 residues: CACDKWGKTDKPIF. Written as DNA, the CDR3 is TGTGCCTGTGACAAATGGGGGAAGACCGATAAACCCATCTTT.

A few counts support this clone. TCRdb pairs this DNA with a much larger clone's protein that differs at residue 9, likely a read error; the protein shown was translated from the DNA. The chain has TRDV2 and TRDJ3; D may be TRDD3 (5 bases). The CDR3 totals 16 residues. The germline V gene encodes CDR1 GEAIGNYY and CDR2 EKD. CDR3 amino acids: CACDTMGSCDTRQMFF. As DNA, the CDR3 is TGTGCCTGTGACACCATGGGATCCTGCGACACCCGACAGATGTTTTTC.

A few counts support this clone. The protein TCRdb gives is from a much larger clone and does not agree with this DNA's translation at residue 10, likely a read error; the protein shown here comes from the DNA. V usage is TRDV2 and J usage is TRDJ2, with TRDD3 matching 11 bases. Trimming cost V 3 bases and J 6 bases; bases outside gene matches: 5. CDR3 length: 15 residues. Per germline, CDR1 GEAIGNYY and CDR2 EKD. Here the CDR3 DNA reads TGTGCCTGTGACCCACTGGGGGATATTGCAGCACAACTCTTCTTT. It codes for CACDPLGDIAAQLFF.

This clone was seen only a few times. It is likely a read error: a sequence one base away is far more abundant. The same CDR3 also results from other DNA sequences found in this sample. This chain joins TRDV2 and TRDJ1, with 11 bases fitting TRDD3. Per the germline V gene, CDR1 is GEAIGNYY and CDR2 is EKD. There are 15 residues in the CDR3. V shed 3 bases and J 0 bases; nucleotides not matched to a gene: 2. The CDR3 DNA is TGTGCCTGTGACGGACTGGGGGATAACACCGATAAACTCATCTTT. Translation gives CACDGLGDNTDKLIF.